These T cell receptor beta chains were read from a single sample in a study of blood T cell repertoires in COVID-19. Only in-frame clones appear in the TCRdb table, and some are missing; sequencing was by immunoSEQ multiplex PCR. The sample consists of approximately 150,000 clones, around four fifths of them appearing once. The sequenced sample was PBMCs or T cells enriched from blood (not recorded which). The source of these receptors is a woman aged 45-65 years who had recovered from COVID-19. CDR3s include the opening cysteine and the closing phenylalanine or tryptophan. Fields, in order: clone size, D gene, J gene, CDR3 length, V gene, CDR3 DNA, CDR3 protein. A D gene is named only where the DNA matches it firmly. Some rows have no size entry. The others give once, few or many, or a class for an expanded clone.

>-|-|TRBJ2-3|12|TRBV5-1
TGCGCCAGCAGGATATCAGCAGATACGCAGTATTTT
CASRISADTQYF
>once|-|TRBJ2-7|15|TRBV4-2
TGTGCCAGCAGCCCCGCGGAACCGTACAACGACGAGCAGTACTTC
CASSPAEPYNDEQYF
>-|TRBD2|TRBJ2-2|15|TRBV28
TGTGCCAGCAGGGGAGCGGGAGCTAACACCGGGGAGCTGTTTTTT
CASRGAGANTGELFF
>-|TRBD2|TRBJ2-1|17|TRBV19
TGTGCCAGCTCGACCCCCCCGAGCGGGAGAGAGGGCAATGAGCAGTTCTTC
CASSTPPSGREGNEQFF
>-|TRBD2|TRBJ2-7|14|TRBV20-1
TGCAGTGCTAGTCGGCCCAGCGGGAGTTACGAGCAGTACTTC
CSASRPSGSYEQYF
>-|-|TRBJ2-1|16|TRBV6-2/TRBV6-3
TGTGCCAGCAGTTACGCCCGGGGGAGTTCCTACAATGAGCAGTTCTTC
CASSYARGSSYNEQFF
>-|-|TRBJ1-1|13|TRBV29-1
TGCAGCGCTCATCGGCGGGAGGACACTGAAGCTTTCTTT
CSAHRREDTEAFF
>-|TRBD2|TRBJ2-6|18|TRBV4-3
TGCGCCAGCAGCCAAGTGGGACTAGCGGGATCGGGGGCCAACGTCCTGACTTTC
CASSQVGLAGSGANVLTF
>-|-|TRBJ2-2|16|TRBV18
TGTGCCAGCTCACCAAACAATGCTTTGAACACCGGGGAGCTGTTTTTT
CASSPNNALNTGELFF
>-|-|TRBJ1-2|13|TRBV7-9
TGTGCCAGCAGCTTGGGCTTGAACTATGGCTACACCTTC
CASSLGLNYGYTF
>-|-|TRBJ1-5|13|TRBV2
TGTGCCAGCATGTTTCATGGCAATCAGCCCCAGCATTTT
CASMFHGNQPQHF
>once|-|TRBJ2-1|12|TRBV24-1
TGTGCCACCAGTGATTTAAGGGGAGGGCAGTTCTTC
CATSDLRGGQFF
>-|TRBD2|TRBJ2-5|15|TRBV19
TGTGCCAGTAGTAGGACTAGCGGGAGCCAAGAGACCCAGTACTTC
CASSRTSGSQETQYF
>few|-|TRBJ1-6|16|TRBV6-5
TGTGCCAGCAGTTACTCGATGGGTGGGGGGAATTCACCCCTCCACTTT
CASSYSMGGGNSPLHF
>-|-|TRBJ1-2|13|TRBV4-1
TGCGCCAGCAGCCAGAGTGGAGGGGTTGGCTACACCTTC
CASSQSGGVGYTF
>-|-|TRBJ2-1|12|TRBV7-9
TGTGCCAGCAGCTTTCGGTCTGATGAGCAGTTCTTC
CASSFRSDEQFF
>-|-|TRBJ1-4|14|TRBV5-4
TGTGCCAGCAGCCCGGCGGGGGCTAATGAAAAACTGTTTTTT
CASSPAGANEKLFF
>-|-|TRBJ1-2|17|TRBV7-2
TGTGCCAGCAGCGATCGGGCAGGGAGGAGCAGTGGCTATGGCTACACCTTC
CASSDRAGRSSGYGYTF
>-|-|TRBJ1-6|15|TRBV6-1
TGTGCCAGCAGTGAAACGTTCGGGGGTTATTCACCCCTCCACTTT
CASSETFGGYSPLHF
>-|-|TRBJ2-1|15|TRBV5-4
TGTGCCAGCAGTTACACAATGGGCAGAGACAATGAGCAGTTCTTC
CASSYTMGRDNEQFF
>-|TRBD2|TRBJ2-3|14|TRBV28
TGTGCCAGCAGTCCTAGCGGTAGCACAGATACGCAGTATTTT
CASSPSGSTDTQYF
>-|-|TRBJ1-3|16|TRBV6-5
TGTGCCAGCAGTTACCGTTTGGACAGCTCTGGAAACACCATATATTTT
CASSYRLDSSGNTIYF
>-|-|TRBJ1-2|13|TRBV20-1
TGCAGTGCTAGTGGGGGCCAGGACTATGGCTACACCTTC
CSASGGQDYGYTF
>-|-|TRBJ2-7|17|TRBV11-2
TGTGCCAGCAGCCAGAAGGGGGGGGCGCCGAGCTCCTACGAGCAGTACTTC
CASSQKGGAPSSYEQYF
>-|TRBD2|TRBJ2-2|15|TRBV6-5
TGTGCCAGCCGCGCTATAGCGGGAGGAACCGGGGAGCTGTTTTTT
CASRAIAGGTGELFF
>-|-|TRBJ2-5|13|TRBV19
TGTGCCAGTATGAACAGTCACCAAGAGACCCAGTACTTC
CASMNSHQETQYF
>-|-|TRBJ1-1|13|TRBV5-1
TGCGCCAGCAGCTTACGGGAAGGAACTGAAGCTTTCTTT
CASSLREGTEAFF
>once|-|TRBJ1-1|15|TRBV3-1/TRBV3-2
TGTGCCAGCAGCCCCCGGGTGACAGGGAACACTGAAGCTTTCTTT
CASSPRVTGNTEAFF
>-|-|TRBJ1-1|13|TRBV6-5
TGTGCCAGCAGTCGAACAGGCGGCGACGGAGCTTTCTTT
CASSRTGGDGAFF
>-|TRBD1|TRBJ1-1|12|TRBV25-1
TGTGCCAGCAGTGAGGGACAGGGGATGGCTTTCTTT
CASSEGQGMAFF
>-|-|TRBJ2-7|12|TRBV1
TGCACCAGCCCTAGCGGGAGGGAGGAGCAGTACTTC
CTSPSGREEQYF
>-|-|TRBJ2-7|13|TRBV4-3
TGCGCCAGCAGCCAATACAGGGCCTACGAGCAGTACTTC
CASSQYRAYEQYF
>-|-|TRBJ2-7|11|TRBV10-3
TGTGCCTCGCTCGGGGGATGGGAGCAGTACTTC
CASLGGWEQYF
>-|TRBD1|TRBJ1-1|14|TRBV6-2/TRBV6-3
TGTGCCAGCAGTTACTTACAGGGGTTTGCTGAAGCTTTCTTT
CASSYLQGFAEAFF
>-|-|TRBJ2-7|15|TRBV13
TGTGCCAGCAGCCCGCAGGGGGGAAGCGGCTACGAGCAGTACTTC
CASSPQGGSGYEQYF
>-|-|TRBJ2-1|14|TRBV19
TGTGCCAGTAGTATAGGCAGGGTGGGGTGGGAGCAGTTCTTC
CASSIGRVGWEQFF
>few|TRBD2|TRBJ2-3|18|TRBV5-1
TGCGCCAGCAGCAAATTGGTAGGACTAGCACCACCCTCAGATACGCAGTATTTT
CASSKLVGLAPPSDTQYF
>once|TRBD2|TRBJ2-1|16|TRBV5-1
TGCGCCAGCAGCTATACGACTAGCGGGGGGGCACGTGAGCAGTTCTTC
CASSYTTSGGAREQFF
>-|TRBD1|TRBJ1-2|15|TRBV6-5
TGTGCCAGCAGCACCGGACAGGGCCTAAACTATGGCTACACCTTC
CASSTGQGLNYGYTF
>-|-|TRBJ2-5|15|TRBV7-9
TGTGCCAGCAGGCCCGAGCTTAAAATAACAGAGACCCAGTACTTC
CASRPELKITETQYF
>few|-|TRBJ1-2|12|TRBV28
TGTGCCAGCAGTCCGCAGAACTATGGCTACACCTTC
CASSPQNYGYTF
>-|TRBD1|TRBJ1-4|15|TRBV9
TGTGCCAGCAGCGTAGTAGGGACAGGGAATGAAAAACTGTTTTTT
CASSVVGTGNEKLFF
>few|TRBD1|TRBJ1-1|14|TRBV7-3
TGTGCCAGCACCGCGCCGGGACAGGGGACTGAAGCTTTCTTT
CASTAPGQGTEAFF
>-|TRBD2|TRBJ2-3|15|TRBV3-1/TRBV3-2
TGTGCCAGCGCCCCCGGGACTATACGCACAGATACGCAGTATTTT
CASAPGTIRTDTQYF
>-|-|TRBJ1-2|16|TRBV5-5
TGTGCCAGCAGCTTGGCCTTTTTGGGGGGGCCCTATGGCTACACCTTC
CASSLAFLGGPYGYTF
>-|-|TRBJ2-6|15|TRBV24-1
TGTGCCACCAGTGATTCCAGGAGGGGGGCCAACGTCCTGACTTTC
CATSDSRRGANVLTF
>-|-|TRBJ2-3|13|TRBV7-3
TGTGCCAGCAGCTTACCAGGCACAGATACGCAGTATTTT
CASSLPGTDTQYF
>-|-|TRBJ2-3|14|TRBV28
TGTGCCAGCAGTTTGGGGCCCCCCACAGATACGCAGTATTTT
CASSLGPPTDTQYF
>-|TRBD1|TRBJ2-2|16|TRBV5-4
TGTGCCAGCAGCCCTTGGACAGGGGGCAACACCGGGGAGCTGTTTTTT
CASSPWTGGNTGELFF
>-|TRBD2|TRBJ2-7|16|TRBV5-4
TGTGCCAGCAGCTTGGGTCTAGCGGGGTACTCCTACGAGCAGTACTTC
CASSLGLAGYSYEQYF
>-|-|TRBJ2-3|17|TRBV7-8
TGTGCCAGCAGCCCAGCCTGGACACTAACTAGCACAGATACGCAGTATTTT
CASSPAWTLTSTDTQYF
>-|-|TRBJ1-1|15|TRBV9
TGTGCCAGCAGCGTAGGGAGGGCTGGGAACACTGAAGCTTTCTTT
CASSVGRAGNTEAFF